This record looks at one TCR beta chain sequence and its context. In the source study's methods: The assay estimated nucleated cells by amplifying reference gene primers. Repertoires were generated with immunoSEQ multiplex PCR, while TCRdb's copy carries only in-frame clones and drops some. The V and J calls and clone size are taken from that table; D and trimming were inferred from the DNA. The repertoire holds approximately 470,000 clones, with approximately 85% as singletons. The sample originates from a study of blood T cell repertoires in COVID-19. Study as a whole: Donors in the United States, Italy and Spain gave samples during acute or convalescent COVID-19. T cells, B-cell-depleted T cells, or PBMCs provided the cDNA or gDNA that served as material.

This CDR3 has 15 amino acids. The V gene's germline CDR1 is SGHTA and CDR2 FQGTGA. V shed 4 bases and J shed 1 base, with 10 bases lying between them. Sequenced sample: peripheral blood. The source of this sequence is a human donor in a cohort sampled during active COVID-19. The rearrangement joins TRBV7-3 to TRBJ2-2; possible D gene TRBD1, 5 bases. The chain's CDR3 is CASSSPTENTGELFF. The CDR3 coding sequence is TGTGCCAGCAGCTCCCCGACAGAGAACACCGGGGAGCTGTTTTTT.